This T cell receptor (beta chain) appears in the sequencing data of a study of blood T cells in healthy people across ages (dated by TCRdb to between 2015 and 2016). Background for the entire study: In model experiments, template switching captured roughly one uniquely barcoded TCR beta cDNA molecule for every two T cells. Donors were grouped into four age groups: young (average roughly 15 years), middle-aged (39), aged (62) and long-lived (approximately 78). Donors of different ages were randomly distributed across sequencing lanes to avoid experimental bias. Two additional independent replicas of 1 million unique cDNA reads from the same blood draw were analyzed for two donors (one aged 18 to 30 and one aged 80 or older). The study measured age-related changes in TCR beta repertoire diversity using deep sequencing normalized with unique cDNA molecular identifiers. Paper-wide results and their limitations: Observed TCR beta diversity per million T cells fell roughly linearly with age, and a significant reduction was already apparent by age approximately 41. The percentage of naive T cells measured by flow cytometry correlated strongly with observed TCR beta diversity. Total diversity estimates from one million sequenced T cells were considered lower bounds and underestimates. Compared with the aged group, the long-lived group had more naive CD4+ T cells, fewer expanded clones and increased TCR diversity, suggesting age selection. Because the CMV infection status of the donors was unknown, age-related changes in expanded clonotypes may potentially have been confounded. Conclusive comparison of naive and antigen-experienced compartments was prevented by the profiling of bulk unsorted PBMCs.

The library was produced with 5' RACE. The instrument given in TCRdb is Illumina HiSeq 2500. The second PCR ran for about 6 to 11 cycles and used a J-beta primer mix along with a sample-barcoded 5' primer. A template-switch 5' adaptor carrying 12 random nucleotides introduced a unique molecular identifier onto each TCR beta cDNA molecule. Each sample yielded at least 3 million CDR3-containing paired-end reads. The Mint cDNA synthesis kit, primed by a TRBC-specific oligonucleotide, was used to synthesize first-strand cDNA from all RNA. After uracil-DNA glycosylase treatment, a first 18-cycle PCR used universal primers M1SS and BC2_uni_R on all cDNA. On the study's bioinformatics: Normalization of each sample was performed by random selection of 1 million high-quality reads, each carrying a distinct molecular identifier. Instead of being binned into consensus sequences, reads that shared molecular identifiers were thrown out. MiTCR, set to a Q25 quality threshold and the strictest error-elimination algorithm, was used for CDR3 identification, clonotype clustering and error correction. Lower-bound total TCR beta diversity was estimated with a nonparametric unseen species model using Euler transformation. TCRdb applied fastp at Q25 and MiXCR to the public reads, then kept only in-frame beta chains. For every CDR3 protein sequence, its rows merge into one entry that carries the most common genes and DNA. The V and J calls follow TCRdb's processing rather than the paper's. Within this sample are 800,000 to 1,000,000 distinct CDR3 sequences, with roughly 43% of them counted one time only. The ten largest clones add up to around an eighth of the sample.

Comments on this clonotype: Which antigen it targets is not known. No clone much larger than this one lies a single base away; base qualities are absent.

Systemically healthy Caucasian individuals from Russia, roughly 40 in total and aged about 6 to 95 years, were included as donors. Each donor gave ten milliliters of peripheral blood, collected into EDTA-treated Vacutainer tubes. Ficoll-Paque density-gradient centrifugation was used to isolate PBMCs, with at least 7 million per sample. Total RNA, at least 6 micrograms per sample, was extracted from PBMCs with Trizol reagent. For every donor, an aliquot of PBMCs went through flow cytometry to measure the percentages of naive CD45RAhigh/CD27high T cells. The CDR3 spans 16 residues, from the cysteine through the phenylalanine. The sequence is cut down to CDR3 DNA, 48 bases in frame from base 1. The germline V gene (reference sequence) specifies DFQATT as CDR1 and SNEGSKA as CDR2. Cut back by 6 bases and 4 bases, the V and J ends lie 21 bases apart.

The clonotype originates from a man aged 25-40 years in good health. This chain joins TRBV20-1 to TRBJ1-4, with the D gene call left open. The sequencing sample was made of blood. The CDR3 region has the sequence CSALFDPGTVNEKLFF. Here is the DNA: TGCAGTGCGCTATTTGATCCGGGAACAGTTAATGAAAAACTGTTTTTT.